This passage covers 25 T cell receptor beta chains from one sample sequenced in a study of T cells in Graves' hyperthyroidism and ophthalmopathy. The investigators amplified TCR beta CDR3 regions from RNA transcripts. Using the HTBI primer set, a first-round RT-PCR was run on the TCR CDR3. TCRdb recomputed calls from the multiplex PCR reads with MiXCR, one row per CDR3 protein. This table holds a few hundred thousand distinct CDR3 sequences, approximately 49% found once. Sequences were obtained from peripheral blood or thyroid tissue (not recorded which). These receptors originate from an adult woman with Graves' disease, either hyperthyroidism or ophthalmopathy (not recorded which).

This rearrangement joins TRBV7-9 to TRBJ2-7, with D maybe TRBD2 (5 bases). Germline assignment: CDR1 SEHNR and CDR2 FQNEAQ (reference sequence). V shed 5 bases and J shed 0 bases, with 14 bases lying between them. The CDR3 consists of 15 residues. CDR3 residues: CASSNTAESSYEQYF. The CDR3 DNA reads as TGTGCCAGCAGCAACACAGCGGAAAGCTCCTACGAGCAGTACTTC.

V and J are TRBV29-1 and TRBJ2-5; 11 nucleotides line up with TRBD1. Per germline, CDR1 SQVTM and CDR2 ANQGSEA. V lost 6 bases to trimming and J lost 4 bases; unmatched junction nucleotides: 7. This CDR3 is 14 amino acids long. CDR3 sequence reads: CSVLMGTGGETQYF. The DNA of the CDR3 is TGCAGCGTCCTGATGGGGACAGGGGGAGAGACCCAGTACTTC.

The V gene is TRBV19, the J gene TRBJ2-6, with unresolved D. The length of the CDR3 is 14 residues. From germline, CDR1 is LNHDA and CDR2 SQIVND (reference sequence). Between the trimmed V and J ends, which lost 3 bases and 0 bases, there was a span of 3 bases. The CDR3 DNA reads TGTGCCAGTAGTATGATCTCTGGGGCCAACGTCCTGACTTTC. Encoded protein: CASSMISGANVLTF.

V and J are TRBV10-2 and TRBJ1-5; D gene unclear. V was pared by 6 bases and J by 5 bases, with 11 bases between. Germline lookup yields CDR1 WSHSY and CDR2 SAAADI. The CDR3 consists of 13 residues. Here the CDR3 reads CASRVTFDQPQHF. CDR3 in DNA: TGCGCCAGCAGGGTCACTTTTGATCAGCCCCAGCATTTT.

This clonotype has ten or more counts. The J gene is TRBJ2-7, the V gene TRBV29-1, with 10 bases that match TRBD1. CDR1 and CDR2 from the germline V gene are SQVTM and ANQGSEA. The CDR3 extends over 14 amino acids. Trimming at V came to 7 bases and at J to 4 bases, leaving 10 bases not matched to a gene. The CDR3 spells CSARTGGTVYEQYF. DNA of the CDR3: TGCAGCGCCAGGACAGGGGGAACAGTGTACGAGCAGTACTTC.

The chain uses TRBV20-1 and TRBJ1-2; D might be TRBD1 (5 bases). The CDR3 covers 12 residues. Germline V gene sequence: CDR1 DFQATT, CDR2 SNEGSKA (reference sequence). V was clipped by 0 bases and J by 12 bases, with 14 bases between them. The CDR3 DNA follows: TGCAGTGCTAGAGATCGGGGGAGTGGAAACACCTTC. Translation: CSARDRGSGNTF.

The gene calls are TRBV29-1 and TRBJ1-2, with 11 bases aligning to TRBD1. With V trimmed by 6 bases and J by 5 bases, 8 bases remained unmatched. Germline CDR1 reads SQVTM; CDR2 reads ANQGSEA. The CDR3 runs to 14 residues. Here the CDR3 reads CSVVGQGAKYGYTF. Written as DNA, the CDR3 is TGCAGCGTAGTCGGACAGGGGGCGAAGTATGGCTACACCTTC.

The chain has TRBV6-5 and TRBJ1-3, with a possible D match to TRBD1 (6 bases). V lost 4 bases and J 2 bases, leaving 9 bases between the germline ends. Germline values: CDR1 MNHEY, CDR2 SVGAGI. The length of the CDR3 is 14 residues. DNA for the CDR3: TGTGCCAGCAGTTTCACAGGGCCTGGAAACACCATATATTTT. Amino acids: CASSFTGPGNTIYF.

As regards this clonotype: A read error may explain this, as a much larger clone is one base away. The chain links TRBV11-1 to TRBJ2-7; D uncertain. The CDR3 is made up of 14 amino acids. Germline CDR1 and CDR2: SGHAT and FQDESV (reference sequence). Here the CDR3 reads CASSQLTSSYEHYF. The CDR3 DNA reads TGTGCCAGCAGCCAGCTAACGAGCTCCTACGAGCATTACTTC. Full variable domain (rest looked up from reference TRBV11-1 and TRBJ2-7): EAEVAQSPRYKITEKSQAVAFWCDPISGHATLYWYRQILGQGPELLVQFQDESVVDDSQLPKDRFSAERLKGVDSTLKIQPAELGDSAMYLCASSQLTSSYEHYFGPGTRLTVT.

This clonotype was picked up one time. This chain joins TRBV19 and TRBJ1-2, with D unclear. Per germline, CDR1 LNHDA and CDR2 SQIVND (reference sequence). Trimming took off 9 bases at V and 4 bases at J, with 15 bases between the two ends. The CDR3 length is 13 residues. As DNA, the CDR3 is TGTGCCAGCCTCGAGGCGCCCGCCTATGGCTACACCTTC. Translating gives CASLEAPAYGYTF.

This clonotype was found many times. This chain uses TRBV10-3 with TRBJ2-2; D gene unclear. The ends were cut back, 4 bases at V and 9 bases at J, with 9 bases in the middle. From germline, CDR1 is ENHRY and CDR2 SYGVKD. This CDR3 has 12 residues. CDR3 region: CAISVAHRELFF. The CDR3 nucleotides read TGTGCCATCAGTGTCGCGCACCGGGAGCTGTTTTTT.

This clonotype has more than one count but fewer than ten. The V gene is TRBV6-4, the J gene TRBJ2-6, with a weak D call TRBD2 (5 bases). Germline CDR1 is MRHNA and CDR2 is SNTAGT. The CDR3 loop spans 15 amino acids. V lost 3 bases and J lost 0, with 6 bases in between. In DNA, the CDR3 is TGTGCCAGCAGTGAAGCGGACTCTGGGGCCAACGTCCTGACTTTC. Residues: CASSEADSGANVLTF.

This clonotype has at least ten counts. This rearrangement joins TRBV19 to TRBJ1-5; weak D call: TRBD1 (6 bases). This CDR3 region has 15 residues. V was pared by 8 bases and J by 0 bases, with 14 bases between. Germline V gene sequence: CDR1 LNHDA, CDR2 SQIVND (reference sequence). The CDR3 DNA is TGTGCCAGTGCAACCGGGACAACTAGCAATCAGCCCCAGCATTTT. Protein product: CASATGTTSNQPQHF.

In this sample, this clonotype turned up a few times. The chain uses TRBV29-1 and TRBJ2-7, with D hard to call. The CDR3 sequence is 12 residues long. The V and J ends lost 5 bases and 2 bases respectively, with 10 bases between them. Germline CDR1 SQVTM, CDR2 ANQGSEA. This CDR3 reads CSVRQRPYEQYF. CDR3 nucleotides: TGCAGCGTTAGGCAGAGACCCTACGAGCAGTACTTC.

V is TRBV20-1 and J is TRBJ1-1; D remains unclear. The CDR3 runs 13 residues. In germline, CDR1 is DFQATT, CDR2 SNEGSKA (reference sequence). With 5 bases removed from V and 0 bases from J, the gap between germline ends came to 10 bases. The CDR3 here is CSAPHRMNTEAFF. Written as DNA, the CDR3 is TGCAGTGCTCCCCACCGGATGAACACTGAAGCTTTCTTT.

This clonotype was counted ten times or more. The V gene is TRBV2, the J gene TRBJ2-5; perhaps TRBD1 as D (6 bases). The germline gives CDR1 SNHLY, CDR2 FYNNEI. This CDR3 spans 13 amino acids. Trimming took off 4 bases at V and 5 bases at J, with 11 bases between the two ends. The CDR3 sequence is CASSGRDTETQYF. CDR3 in DNA: TGTGCCAGCAGTGGAAGGGACACCGAGACCCAGTACTTC.

This clonotype was counted many times. The V and J genes are TRBV12-3 or TRBV12-4 and TRBJ1-6; 7 positions match TRBD1. J lost 0 bases, V lost 10 bases, and 9 bases had no gene match. This CDR3 is built from 16 residues. The CDR3 reads CATRQGSSSYNSPLHF. CDR3 sequence (DNA): TGTGCCACTAGACAGGGCTCTAGCTCCTATAATTCACCCCTCCACTTT.

This clonotype was seen at least ten times. The chain carries TRBV13 and TRBJ1-4; 9 positions match TRBD1. The CDR3 spans 19 residues. With V trimmed by 5 bases and J by 4 bases, 17 bases remained unmatched. CDR1 PRHDT and CDR2 FYEKMQ come from the germline V gene (reference sequence). The CDR3 loop reads CASSRAPGTGFEGNEKLFF. Written as DNA, the CDR3 is TGTGCCAGCAGCCGTGCGCCCGGGACAGGGTTTGAGGGTAATGAAAAACTGTTTTTT.

V usage is TRBV10-3 and J usage is TRBJ1-4; 9 bases agree with TRBD1. The CDR3 is 15 residues long. CDR1 is ENHRY and CDR2 is SYGVKD in the germline V gene. The V and J ends lost 4 bases and 7 bases, in that order; junction bases with no gene match: 7. The CDR3 reads CAISAQGTGPEKLFF. CDR3 nucleotides: TGTGCCATCAGTGCGCAGGGGACAGGGCCTGAAAAACTGTTTTTT.

The rearrangement links TRBV9 to TRBJ2-5, with TRBD1 matching 9 bases. The CDR3 runs 14 residues. From germline, CDR1 is SGDLS and CDR2 YYNGEE. Trimming removed 3 bases from V and 0 bases from J; junction bases left unmatched: 0. This CDR3 reads CASSGDRDQETQYF. In nucleotides, the CDR3 is TGTGCCAGCAGCGGGGACAGGGACCAAGAGACCCAGTACTTC. Full variable domain (outside the CDR3, taken from reference TRBV9 and TRBJ2-5): DSGVTQTPKHLITATGQRVTLRCSPRSGDLSVYWYQQSLDQGLQFLIQYYNGEERAKGNILERFSAQQFPDLHSELNLSSLELGDSALYFCASSGDRDQETQYFGPGTRLLVL.

This clonotype was counted a few times. The chain employs TRBV10-3 and TRBJ2-4; TRBD2 is a possible D gene (5 bases). The CDR3 totals 16 residues. Trimming took off 3 bases at V and 4 bases at J, with 16 bases between the two ends. The germline V gene has CDR1 ENHRY and CDR2 SYGVKD. In DNA, the CDR3 is TGTGCCATCAGTGACCCTAGCCTCGACGGAAAAAACATTCAGTACTTC. Its translation is CAISDPSLDGKNIQYF.

This chain joins TRBV6-2 or TRBV6-3 and TRBJ2-7; 7 nucleotides match TRBD1. With V trimmed by 8 bases and J by 2 bases, 12 bases remained unmatched. Germline CDR1 and CDR2: MNHEY and SVGEGT. CDR3 length equals 15 residues. CDR3 region: CASGDAGGATYEQYF. CDR3 nucleotides: TGTGCCAGCGGTGATGCAGGGGGTGCTACCTACGAGCAGTACTTC.

About this clonotype itself: Sequence at one end of the junction differs from germline and may be a read error. The J gene is TRBJ2-2, the V gene TRBV5-1, with 9 bases identical to TRBD1. Germline values: CDR1 SGHRS, CDR2 YFSETQ. The CDR3 covers 14 residues. The CDR3 DNA follows: TGCGCCGGCAGCGAGGGACAGGGAAGCGGGGAGCTGTTTTTT. Its protein product is CAGSEGQGSGELFF.

The genes are TRBV10-3 and TRBJ1-1; D ambiguous. With 6 bases removed from V and 3 bases from J, the gap between germline ends came to 14 bases. Looked up from germline, CDR1 is ENHRY and CDR2 is SYGVKD. The CDR3 runs to 14 residues. CDR3 region: CAISPGGLDTEAFF. The CDR3 nucleotides are TGTGCCATCAGCCCGGGAGGGTTGGACACTGAAGCTTTCTTT.

This chain links TRBV7-8 with TRBJ1-6; D gene unclear. V was clipped by 5 bases and J by 7 bases, with 6 bases between them. Germline V gene lookup returns CDR1 SGHVS and CDR2 FQNEAQ. This CDR3 is built from 12 residues. The CDR3 sequence is CASSMGNSPLHF. As DNA, the CDR3 is TGTGCCAGCAGCATGGGAAATTCACCCCTCCACTTT. The full variable domain, with the rest looked up from reference TRBV7-8 and TRBJ1-6, is GAGVSQSPRYKVAKRGQDVALRCDPISGHVSLFWYQQALGQGPEFLTYFQNEAQLDKSGLPSDRFFAERPEGSVSTLKIQRTQQEDSAVYLCASSMGNSPLHFGNGTRLTVT.